One and the same sample provided the 17 T cell receptor beta chains below, sequenced in a study of cytomegalovirus exposure and HLA in healthy donors. Both 60 Vbeta primers and 13 Jbeta primers went into the PCR. Here immunoSEQ multiplex PCR was the method, and the copy in TCRdb shows in-frame clones only, minus some. The data hold 70,000 to 90,000 clones, with 55% to 65% observed a single time. The sample taken for sequencing was PBMCs. These TCRs come from a woman aged 40 to 50 in good health and CMV-seropositive.

The V call is TRBV27, the J call TRBJ2-5; D may be TRBD1 (6 bases). Trimming took off 6 bases at V and 11 bases at J, with 19 bases between the two ends. The CDR3 is 13 residues long. Germline values: CDR1 MNHEY, CDR2 SMNVEV (reference sequence). CDR3 coding DNA: TGTGCCAGCAGCCAGACCAGCGAGGGGGAGCAGTACTTC. As protein: CASSQTSEGEQYF.

This clone was found a few times. The chain uses TRBV29-1 and TRBJ1-2, with 9 bases that match TRBD1. The CDR3 is made up of 12 amino acids. J gave up 6 bases and V 4 bases, and 3 bases lay outside the gene matches. The germline V gene encodes CDR1 SQVTM and CDR2 ANQGSEA. In DNA form, the CDR3 reads TGCAGCGTTGGACAGGGGGTCCATGGCTACACCTTC. Translating it yields CSVGQGVHGYTF.

This chain connects TRBV18 to TRBJ1-5, with 8 nucleotides matching TRBD1. Germline lookup yields CDR1 KGHSH and CDR2 LQKENI. J lost 2 bases, V lost 5 bases, and 5 bases had no gene match. This CDR3 comprises 15 residues. CDR3: CASSFQTGGNQPQHF. In nucleotides, the CDR3 is TGTGCCAGCTCATTTCAGACAGGGGGCAATCAGCCCCAGCATTTT.

The V and J genes are TRBV7-2 and TRBJ2-7, with D perhaps matching TRBD1 (6 bases). Germline assignment: CDR1 SGHTA and CDR2 FQGNSA. Trimming removed 2 bases at V and 4 bases at J, with 21 bases between. The CDR3 is 17 amino acids. The CDR3 loop reads CASSLYSGTPQLYEQYF. In nucleotides, the CDR3 is TGTGCCAGCAGCTTATATTCTGGGACACCTCAACTTTACGAGCAGTACTTC. Together with reference TRBV7-2 and TRBJ2-7, the CDR3 gives the full variable domain: GAGVSQSPSNKVTEKGKDVELRCDPISGHTALYWYRQSLGQGLEFLIYFQGNSAPDKSGLPSDRFSAERTGGSVSTLTIQRTQQEDSAVYLCASSLYSGTPQLYEQYFGPGTRLTVT.

The gene calls are TRBV4-1 and TRBJ2-3; 9 nucleotides match TRBD2. Germline-derived CDR1 and CDR2 are MGHRA and YSYEKL. The CDR3 covers 17 residues. The trim removed 4 bases at V and 3 bases at J, leaving 11 bases unmatched. As DNA, the CDR3 is TGCGCCAGCAGCCGAGGTGGTCTAGCGGGAATGACAGATACGCAGTATTTT. Its translation is CASSRGGLAGMTDTQYF.

This sequence joins TRBV29-1 and TRBJ2-3; weak D call: TRBD2 (5 bases). Germline CDR1 is SQVTM and CDR2 is ANQGSEA. Trimming removed 6 bases from V and 7 bases from J, with 17 bases in between. There are 13 residues in the CDR3. The CDR3 region has the DNA TGCAGCGTCCAACGGACCGGAGGTAATACGCAGTATTTT. Translating gives CSVQRTGGNTQYF.

The chain uses TRBV5-4 and TRBJ2-1; 10 bases line up with TRBD1. Germline V CDR1 and CDR2: SGHNT, YYREEE (reference sequence). V gave up 5 bases and J gave up 0 bases; unmatched junction bases: 8. This CDR3 is 17 amino acids long. CDR3 protein: CASSYGGTGASYNEQFF. CDR3 nucleotide sequence: TGTGCCAGCAGTTATGGGGGGACAGGGGCCTCCTACAATGAGCAGTTCTTC.

J is TRBJ1-1 and V is TRBV9; D unresolved. Trimming cost V 2 bases and J 4 bases, with 12 bases left between them. Germline lookup yields CDR1 SGDLS and CDR2 YYNGEE. The CDR3 extends over 14 amino acids. The CDR3 here is CASSVSSLGTEAFF. DNA for the CDR3: TGTGCCAGCAGCGTCTCTTCGCTCGGCACTGAAGCTTTCTTT.

The V call is TRBV4-3, the J call TRBJ2-3, with a tentative D call TRBD1 (8 bases). Germline V gene sequence: CDR1 LGHNA, CDR2 YSLEER. V lost 6 bases and J 6 bases, leaving 25 bases between the germline ends. The CDR3 sequence is 17 residues long. This chain's CDR3 is CASRLAPGGGSMDTQYF. The CDR3 DNA reads as TGCGCCAGCAGACTCGCCCCAGGGGGCGGGAGTATGGATACGCAGTATTTT.

V usage is TRBV7-9 and J usage is TRBJ1-1, with no clear D. The CDR3 has 12 residues. V dropped 1 base and J dropped 6 bases, with 6 bases sitting between them. Looked up from germline, CDR1 is SEHNR and CDR2 is FQNEAQ (reference sequence). CDR3 amino acids: CASSLGRAEAFF. The CDR3 DNA sequence: TGTGCCAGCAGCTTAGGGCGGGCTGAAGCTTTCTTT.

J is TRBJ2-3 and V is TRBV4-1, with TRBD1 matching over 9 bases. The V and J ends lost 6 bases and 4 bases, in that order; junction bases with no gene match: 5. CDR1 and CDR2 (germline): MGHRA, YSYEKL. CDR3 length equals 14 residues. The DNA for the CDR3 is TGCGCCAGCAGGAACAGGGGGCCGGCAGATACGCAGTATTTT. It yields the protein CASRNRGPADTQYF.

The rearrangement uses TRBV28 and TRBJ2-6; no firm D call. The CDR3 length is 16 residues. CDR1 is MDHEN and CDR2 is SYDVKM in the germline V gene. Trimming removed 5 bases from V and 4 bases from J, with 15 bases in between. CDR3 protein: CASSTVLLVGANVLTF. Written as DNA, the CDR3 is TGTGCCAGCAGTACTGTCCTGCTAGTAGGGGCCAACGTCCTGACTTTC.

V and J are TRBV15 and TRBJ1-2; D remains ambiguous. V was shortened by 1 base and J by 5 bases, with 14 bases between the two germline ends. This CDR3 has 15 amino acids. Germline V gene lookup returns CDR1 LNHNV and CDR2 YYDKDF (reference sequence). CDR3 sequence: CATSRAPAIQYGYTF. The DNA of the CDR3 is TGTGCCACCAGCAGAGCTCCGGCAATACAGTATGGCTACACCTTC.

This chain joins TRBV27 and TRBJ1-1; D is possibly TRBD1 (5 bases). CDR3 length: 14 residues. V was trimmed by 5 bases and J by 5 bases, leaving 15 bases between them. Per germline, CDR1 MNHEY and CDR2 SMNVEV (reference sequence). The CDR3 spells CASSVVGGSTEAFF. The DNA of the CDR3 is TGTGCCAGCAGTGTTGTCGGGGGTTCGACTGAAGCTTTCTTT.

This chain links TRBV5-4 with TRBJ2-5; D remains ambiguous. The CDR3 spans 13 residues. Germline CDR1 and CDR2: SGHNT and YYREEE (reference sequence). V shed 0 bases and J shed 5 bases, with 8 bases lying between them. CDR3 region: CASSLGASETQYF. DNA for the CDR3: TGTGCCAGCAGCTTGGGAGCGTCGGAGACCCAGTACTTC.

This clone was seen a handful of times. J is TRBJ2-1 and V is TRBV6-5; 8 bases align to TRBD2. Germline V gene lookup returns CDR1 MNHEY and CDR2 SVGAGI. CDR3 length: 15 amino acids. The V and J ends lost 4 bases and 4 bases, in that order; junction bases with no gene match: 6. The CDR3 loop is CASSLTSGPYNEQFF. In nucleotides, the CDR3 is TGTGCCAGCAGTTTAACTAGCGGACCTTACAATGAGCAGTTCTTC.

This chain joins TRBV7-2 and TRBJ2-2; tentatively, D is TRBD2 (5 bases). This CDR3 contains 16 residues. Germline V lookup: CDR1 SGHTA, CDR2 FQGNSA. Trimming took 1 base from V and 4 from J, leaving 13 bases between them. The CDR3 nucleotides are TGTGCCAGCAGCTTAGGGCAGAGGGAGATCACCGGGGAGCTGTTTTTT. This codes for CASSLGQREITGELFF.